This TCR beta chain comes out of a study of blood T cell repertoires in COVID-19. Background on the study: Samples representing acute and convalescent COVID-19 were sourced from the United States, Italy and Spain. PBMCs, B-cell-depleted T cells, or T cells were the source of the cDNA or gDNA that made up the material.

V dropped 4 bases and J dropped 1 base, with 13 bases sitting between them. This CDR3 comprises 15 residues. CDR1 is KGHSH, CDR2 LQKENI, per germline. As processed by the authors: Counts of nucleated cells, estimated from reference gene primer amplification, were obtained. Some clones are missing from TCRdb's copy, which holds only in-frame ones; the method was immunoSEQ multiplex PCR. The DNA was the basis for D and trimming; V, J and clone size are from that table. The data hold around 200,000 clones, with just under 90% observed a single time. What was sequenced was peripheral blood. The chain is built from TRBV18 and TRBJ1-1; possible D gene TRBD1, 6 bases. The TCR sequence derives from a man aged 18-30 years with active or convalescent COVID-19. CDR3 sequence reads: CASSLDRSSNTEAFF. CDR3 nucleotide sequence: TGTGCCAGCTCACTGGACAGATCCTCGAACACTGAAGCTTTCTTT.